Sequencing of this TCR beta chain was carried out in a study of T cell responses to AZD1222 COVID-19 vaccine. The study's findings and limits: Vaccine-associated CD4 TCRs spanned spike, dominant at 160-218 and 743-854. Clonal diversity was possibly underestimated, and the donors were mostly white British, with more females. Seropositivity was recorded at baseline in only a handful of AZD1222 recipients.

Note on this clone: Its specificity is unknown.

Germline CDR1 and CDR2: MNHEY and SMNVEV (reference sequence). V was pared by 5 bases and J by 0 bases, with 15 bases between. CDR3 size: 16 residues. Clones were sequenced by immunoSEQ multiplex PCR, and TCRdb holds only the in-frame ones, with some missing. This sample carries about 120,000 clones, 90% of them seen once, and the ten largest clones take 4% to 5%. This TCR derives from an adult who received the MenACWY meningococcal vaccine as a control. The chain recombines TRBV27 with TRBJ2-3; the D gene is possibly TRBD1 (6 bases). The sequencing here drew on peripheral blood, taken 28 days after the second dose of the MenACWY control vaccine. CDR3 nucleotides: TGTGCCAGCAGTGCCTACGGGACAACTAGCACAGATACGCAGTATTTT. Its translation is CASSAYGTTSTDTQYF.